The next 29 T cell receptor beta chains were all read from a single sample in a study of low-dose radiotherapy and immunotherapy resistance in tumors. The time point denotes: after trial treatment. The treatment here: LDRT plus nivolumab, ipilimumab, low-dose cyclophosphamide and aspirin (RACIN trial). Alpha and beta chains were covered, as first-strand cDNA relied on TRAV- and TRBV-specific primers. TCR amplification ran approximately 20 PCR cycles using constant-region and V-primer adapter primers. TCRdb re-called the reads through MiXCR, storing one row per CDR3 protein. The table shows roughly 100,000 distinct CDR3 sequences, with around 21% occurring only once. The specimen was PBMCs, collected after low-dose radiotherapy plus immunotherapy. These receptors were collected from a male donor with prostate cancer.

In this sample, this clonotype turned up many times. J is TRBJ1-2 and V is TRBV7-2; D call uncertain. The CDR3 consists of 15 residues. Looked up from germline, CDR1 is SGHTA and CDR2 is FQGNSA. V was cut by 1 base and J by 0 bases, with 9 bases left in between. CDR3 nucleotides: TGTGCCAGCAGCTTAGAGGTTTTAGCTAACTATGGCTACACCTTC. Its protein is CASSLEVLANYGYTF.

This clonotype was counted ten times or more. The chain has TRBV5-1 and TRBJ2-2; D ambiguous. This CDR3 contains 14 residues. Trimming cost V 0 bases and J 9 bases, with 12 bases left between them. The V gene's germline CDR1 is SGHRS and CDR2 YFSETQ. For the CDR3, the DNA is TGCGCCAGCAGCTTGGGTGGGCCTGATCGGGAGCTGTTTTTT. Protein product: CASSLGGPDRELFF.

The chain recombines TRBV7-2 with TRBJ2-3, with 13 bases lining up with TRBD2. The CDR3 extends over 16 amino acids. V was clipped by 11 bases and J by 0 bases; unmatched bases: 8. CDR1 is SGHTA, CDR2 FQGNSA, per germline. The CDR3 is CAATSGGVSSTDTQYF. The CDR3 region has the DNA TGTGCCGCTACTAGCGGGGGGGTCTCTAGCACAGATACGCAGTATTTT.

This clonotype was observed at least ten times. This chain uses TRBV11-2 with TRBJ1-5; D is unclear. V gave up 6 bases and J gave up 4 bases, with 13 bases separating them. CDR1 is SGHAT, CDR2 FQNNGV, per germline. This CDR3 comprises 14 residues. The CDR3 bases are TGTGCCAGCAGTTGGGGAGAGAGGAATCAGCCCCAGCATTTT. It codes for CASSWGERNQPQHF. Drawing the rest from reference TRBV11-2 and TRBJ1-5, the complete variable domain is EAGVAQSPRYKIIEKRQSVAFWCNPISGHATLYWYQQILGQGPKLLIQFQNNGVVDDSQLPKDRFSAERLKGVDSTLKIQPAKLEDSAVYLCASSWGERNQPQHFGDGTRLSIL.

This clonotype was picked up many times. The chain couples TRBV6-5 to TRBJ1-1, with D perhaps matching TRBD1 (5 bases). The V gene lost 4 bases and the J gene lost 7 bases, with 10 bases spanning the gap. The CDR3 length is 12 residues. Germline V lookup: CDR1 MNHEY, CDR2 SVGAGI. CDR3 sequence: CASSSGTFEAFF. The CDR3, as DNA: TGTGCCAGCAGTTCCGGGACCTTTGAAGCTTTCTTT.

The chain recombines TRBV6-5 with TRBJ1-2; no definite D call. This CDR3 has 12 amino acids. Germline loops: CDR1 MNHEY, CDR2 SVGAGI. The V end was cut by 5 bases, the J end by 4 bases, with 8 bases between. The CDR3 protein is CASSEQTYGYTF. Written as DNA, the CDR3 is TGTGCCAGCAGTGAACAGACCTATGGCTACACCTTC.

This clonotype was observed at least ten times. The chain is built from TRBV6-2 or TRBV6-3 and TRBJ1-4, with 7 bases identical to TRBD1. J was trimmed by 8 bases and V by 8 bases; bases with no gene match: 8. The CDR3 contains 13 residues. Germline loops: CDR1 MNHEY, CDR2 SVGEGT. The CDR3 loop is CASRDSVTEKLFF. Written as DNA, the CDR3 is TGTGCCAGCCGGGACAGCGTCACAGAAAAACTGTTTTTT.

The rearrangement uses TRBV18 and TRBJ2-5; TRBD2 agrees at 7 bases. Losses at the gene ends were 3 bases for V and 1 base for J; bases not matched to a gene: 8. Germline V gives CDR1 KGHSH, CDR2 LQKENI. CDR3 size: 16 residues. The CDR3 sequence is CASSPRVAGSQETQYF. CDR3 nucleotide sequence: TGTGCCAGCTCACCGCGGGTAGCGGGCAGCCAAGAGACCCAGTACTTC.

In its sample, this clonotype was seen many times. The chain uses TRBV2 and TRBJ2-5; D is ambiguous. V was clipped by 3 bases and J by 1 base, with 9 bases between them. CDR1 is SNHLY, CDR2 FYNNEI, per germline. There are 14 residues in the CDR3. The CDR3 reads CASSEGPSQETQYF. CDR3 DNA sequence: TGTGCCAGCAGTGAGGGCCCATCCCAAGAGACCCAGTACTTC. The full variable domain, completed using reference TRBV2 and TRBJ2-5, is EPEVTQTPSHQVTQMGQEVILRCVPISNHLYFYWYRQILGQKVEFLVSFYNNEISEKSEIFDDQFSVERPDGSNFTLKIRSTKLEDSAMYFCASSEGPSQETQYFGPGTRLLVL.

This clonotype was counted at least ten times. The chain carries TRBV7-8 and TRBJ2-2, with D perhaps matching TRBD2 (5 bases). The CDR3 length is 17 residues. Trimming stripped 5 bases from V and 5 bases from J, with 21 bases between. CDR1 is SGHVS, CDR2 FQNEAQ, per germline. Here the CDR3 reads CASSPWIEGLDTGELFF. The CDR3 nucleotides are TGTGCCAGCAGCCCATGGATTGAGGGTTTGGATACCGGGGAGCTGTTTTTT.

This clonotype has ten or more counts. The V gene is TRBV19, the J gene TRBJ1-1; unclear D gene. Deletions cut 10 bases from V and 1 base from J, with 22 bases between. Per the germline V gene, CDR1 is LNHDA and CDR2 is SQIVND (reference sequence). CDR3 length: 16 residues. The CDR3 is CATSSRSGPRNTEAFF. The CDR3 DNA sequence: TGTGCCACTTCTTCACGATCGGGCCCCCGGAACACTGAAGCTTTCTTT.

This clonotype has ten or more counts. The chain combines TRBV28 with TRBJ2-5, with 11 bases that match TRBD1. The CDR3 is 16 residues long. Germline CDR1 MDHEN, CDR2 SYDVKM. The V segment lost 8 bases and the J segment 2 bases; nucleotides outside the gene matches: 10. The CDR3 spells CASRSAGTGGQETQYF. For the CDR3, the DNA is TGTGCCAGCCGATCCGCCGGGACAGGGGGACAAGAGACCCAGTACTTC.

V is TRBV4-2 and J is TRBJ1-1, with D possibly being TRBD1 (5 bases). The CDR3 loop spans 16 amino acids. V was pared by 0 bases and J by 4 bases, with 15 bases between. CDR1 LGHNA and CDR2 YNFKEQ come from the germline V gene. The CDR3 nucleotides read TGTGCCAGCAGCCAAGATCGCCCGGGGCCGACCACTGAAGCTTTCTTT. Translating it yields CASSQDRPGPTTEAFF.

The rearrangement uses TRBV5-1 and TRBJ2-6; D remains ambiguous. The CDR3 totals 14 residues. Looked up from germline, CDR1 is SGHRS and CDR2 is YFSETQ. Trimming left V 4 bases short and J 2 bases short, with 7 bases between. As DNA, the CDR3 is TGCGCCAGCAGCCCGCCCGCTGGGGCCAACGTCCTGACTTTC. Its translation is CASSPPAGANVLTF.

This clonotype was recorded many times. The chain recombines TRBV21-1 with TRBJ1-2. TRBV21-1 counts as a pseudogene. This CDR3 contains 14 residues. The CDR3: CASSNSLGAYGYTF. The CDR3 nucleotides are TGTGCCAGCAGCAATTCTCTGGGAGCTTATGGCTACACCTTC.

In its sample, this clonotype was seen many times. The chain recombines TRBV4-2 with TRBJ2-3, with TRBD2 identical over 8 bases. The CDR3 covers 18 residues. The trim removed 0 bases at V and 2 bases at J, leaving 10 bases unmatched. Germline V gene data show CDR1 as LGHNA and CDR2 as YNFKEQ. The CDR3 DNA reads as TGTGCCAGCAGCCAAGAGTGGGTCCCGGGGGGGAACACAGATACGCAGTATTTT. Translating gives CASSQEWVPGGNTDTQYF.

This clonotype was found many times. The rearrangement joins TRBV2 to TRBJ1-5; a weak D match, TRBD1 (5 bases). CDR3 size: 13 residues. V lost 11 bases and J lost 3, with 14 bases in between. Per the germline V gene, CDR1 is SNHLY and CDR2 is FYNNEI. This CDR3 reads CASNWGLNQPQHF. In DNA, the CDR3 is TGTGCCTCCAACTGGGGCCTCAATCAGCCCCAGCATTTT. The full variable domain, in which reference TRBV2 and TRBJ1-5 provide the parts outside the CDR3, is EPEVTQTPSHQVTQMGQEVILRCVPISNHLYFYWYRQILGQKVEFLVSFYNNEISEKSEIFDDQFSVERPDGSNFTLKIRSTKLEDSAMYFCASNWGLNQPQHFGDGTRLSIL.

This clonotype has just one count. This is likely an artifact of a read error, given a far larger clone one base away. This chain links TRBV6-2 or TRBV6-3 with TRBJ2-1; D is undetermined. The CDR3 consists of 15 residues. Germline assignment: CDR1 MNHEY and CDR2 SVGEGT. CDR3 amino acids: CAISDNSESSYEQFF. As DNA, the CDR3 is TGTGCCATCAGTGATAACAGTGAAAGCTCCTACGAGCAGTTCTTC.

This clonotype was observed many times. This chain links TRBV3-1 with TRBJ1-3; D possibly corresponds to TRBD1 (6 bases). V was clipped by 1 base and J by 0 bases, with 13 bases between them. CDR1 is LGHDT and CDR2 is YNNKEL in the germline V gene (reference sequence). This CDR3 has 17 residues. The CDR3 nucleotides read TGTGCCAGCAGCCAAGGATGGGACACCAACTCTGGAAACACCATATATTTT. This sequence encodes CASSQGWDTNSGNTIYF.

This clonotype was picked up many times. J is TRBJ2-3 and V is TRBV7-3; tentatively, D is TRBD1 (5 bases). The germline V gene has CDR1 SGHTA and CDR2 FQGTGA. The V gene lost 2 bases and the J gene lost 6 bases, with 15 bases spanning the gap. The CDR3 covers 15 residues. In DNA form, the CDR3 reads TGTGCCAGCAGCTTAGCAGGGTCGTCGTCTGATACGCAGTATTTT. Protein: CASSLAGSSSDTQYF.

The genes are TRBV12-3 or TRBV12-4 and TRBJ1-5; no clear D gene. V lost 1 base, J lost 0 bases, and 7 bases lay in between. The CDR3 is 15 amino acids. The CDR3 spells CASSLDRGSNQPQHF. The CDR3 DNA reads as TGTGCCAGCAGTTTAGACCGGGGTAGCAATCAGCCCCAGCATTTT.

The J gene is TRBJ2-4, the V gene TRBV13; no definite D call. CDR1 PRHDT and CDR2 FYEKMQ come from the germline V gene (reference sequence). This CDR3 has 14 amino acids. V lost 1 base, J lost 6 bases, and 10 bases lay in between. CDR3 region: CASSLANERNIQYF. The DNA of the CDR3 is TGTGCCAGCAGCTTAGCGAATGAGAGAAACATTCAGTACTTC.

This clonotype was seen a single time. This chain links TRBV12-3 or TRBV12-4 with TRBJ2-7, with D tentatively TRBD1 (5 bases). This CDR3 region has 13 residues. V was pared by 6 bases and J by 2 bases, with 11 bases between. The CDR3 DNA follows: TGTGCCAGCAGCCAGACAGTAACCTACGAGCAGTACTTC. This translates into CASSQTVTYEQYF.

This rearrangement joins TRBV28 to TRBJ2-1; 8 bases are shared with TRBD1. CDR3 length: 16 amino acids. V was pared by 5 bases and J by 2 bases, with 8 bases of the junction left unmatched. The germline V gene has CDR1 MDHEN and CDR2 SYDVKM. The CDR3 protein is CASSPETGGPYNEQFF. CDR3 nucleotides: TGTGCCAGCAGTCCTGAAACAGGGGGGCCCTACAATGAGCAGTTCTTC.

The table lists this clonotype with many counts. The rearrangement joins TRBV5-6 to TRBJ2-3, with 7 bases aligning to TRBD1. Losses at the gene ends were 4 bases for V and 2 bases for J; bases not matched to a gene: 7. The CDR3 has 15 amino acids. In germline, CDR1 is SGHDT, CDR2 YYEEEE. Written as DNA, the CDR3 is TGTGCCAGCAGCAAGAAGGGACAGCACACAGATACGCAGTATTTT. This sequence encodes CASSKKGQHTDTQYF.

This clonotype showed up many times. V and J are TRBV30 and TRBJ2-7; D remains ambiguous. In germline, CDR1 is GTSNPN, CDR2 SVGIG (reference sequence). The length of the CDR3 is 13 residues. Trimming removed 4 bases from V and 6 bases from J, with 16 bases in between. CDR3 nucleotide sequence: TGTGCCTGGACCCTATCTCGAGTAGCCGAGCAGTACTTC. It yields the protein CAWTLSRVAEQYF.

The chain links TRBV6-6 to TRBJ1-1; possibly TRBD1 for D (6 bases). Germline V CDR1 and CDR2: MNHNY, SVGAGI (reference sequence). V was clipped by 5 bases and J by 0 bases, with 13 bases between them. The CDR3 consists of 15 residues. As DNA, the CDR3 is TGTGCCAGCAGTACTACCGGGACACTGAACACTGAAGCTTTCTTT. Encoded protein: CASSTTGTLNTEAFF.

The rearrangement uses TRBV29-1 and TRBJ1-1; D not certain. In germline, CDR1 is SQVTM, CDR2 ANQGSEA. The CDR3 runs to 13 residues. Trimming pared 5 bases from V and 1 base from J, leaving 11 bases between. DNA of the CDR3: TGCAGCGTTCTAGAAGGAACGAACACTGAAGCTTTCTTT. It codes for CSVLEGTNTEAFF.

This clonotype was seen repeatedly, ten times or more. The CDR3 sequence is CASSSAGRAEAFF. The DNA of the CDR3 is TGTGCCAGCAGTTCGGCGGGGAGGGCTGAAGCTTTCTTT. V gene TRBV12-3 or TRBV12-4 combines with J gene TRBJ1-1; no firm D call. This CDR3 is built from 13 residues. Trimming removed 4 bases at V and 6 bases at J, with 12 bases between.